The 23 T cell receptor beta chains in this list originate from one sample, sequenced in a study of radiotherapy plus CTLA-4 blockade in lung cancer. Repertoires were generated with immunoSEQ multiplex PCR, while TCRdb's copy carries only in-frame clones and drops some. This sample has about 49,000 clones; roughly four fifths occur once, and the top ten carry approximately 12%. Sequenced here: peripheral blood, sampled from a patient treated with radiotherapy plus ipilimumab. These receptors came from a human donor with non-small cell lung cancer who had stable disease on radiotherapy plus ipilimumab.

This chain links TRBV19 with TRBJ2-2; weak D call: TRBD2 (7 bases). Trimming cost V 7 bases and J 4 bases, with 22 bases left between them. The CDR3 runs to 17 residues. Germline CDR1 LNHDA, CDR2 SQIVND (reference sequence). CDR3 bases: TGTGCCAGTACCCTAAGGGAGGGGGTCATGAGCACCGGGGAGCTGTTTTTT. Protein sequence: CASTLREGVMSTGELFF.

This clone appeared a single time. The CDR3 reads CASSIEASRGYTF. DNA for the CDR3: TGTGCCAGTAGTATTGAGGCGTCGCGGGGCTACACCTTC. The chain is built from TRBV19 and TRBJ1-2, with unresolved D. CDR3 length: 13 residues. The ends were cut back, 3 bases at V and 8 bases at J, with 13 bases in the middle. CDR1 is LNHDA and CDR2 is SQIVND in the germline V gene (reference sequence).

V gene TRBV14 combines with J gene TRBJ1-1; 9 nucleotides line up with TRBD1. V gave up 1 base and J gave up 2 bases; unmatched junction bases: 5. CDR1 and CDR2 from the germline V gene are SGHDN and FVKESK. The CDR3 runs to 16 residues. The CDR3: CASSQAGTGRNTEAFF. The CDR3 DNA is TGTGCCAGCAGCCAAGCCGGGACAGGGAGAAACACTGAAGCTTTCTTT. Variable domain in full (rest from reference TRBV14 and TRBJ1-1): EAGVTQFPSHSVIEKGQTVTLRCDPISGHDNLYWYRRVMGKEIKFLLHFVKESKQDESGMPNNRFLAERTGGTYSTLKVQPAELEDSGVYFCASSQAGTGRNTEAFFGQGTRLTVV.

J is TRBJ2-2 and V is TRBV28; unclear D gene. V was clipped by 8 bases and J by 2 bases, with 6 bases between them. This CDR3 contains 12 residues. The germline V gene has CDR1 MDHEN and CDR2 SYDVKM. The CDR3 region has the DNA TGTGCCAGCGGTAAAAACACCGGGGAGCTGTTTTTT. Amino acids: CASGKNTGELFF.

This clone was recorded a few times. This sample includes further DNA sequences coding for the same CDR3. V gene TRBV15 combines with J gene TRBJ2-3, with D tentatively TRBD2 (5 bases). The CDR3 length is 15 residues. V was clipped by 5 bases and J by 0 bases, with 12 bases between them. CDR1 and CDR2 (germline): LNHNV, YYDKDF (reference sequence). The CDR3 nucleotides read TGTGCCACCAGCTGGGAGATGAAAAGCACAGATACGCAGTATTTT. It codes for CATSWEMKSTDTQYF.

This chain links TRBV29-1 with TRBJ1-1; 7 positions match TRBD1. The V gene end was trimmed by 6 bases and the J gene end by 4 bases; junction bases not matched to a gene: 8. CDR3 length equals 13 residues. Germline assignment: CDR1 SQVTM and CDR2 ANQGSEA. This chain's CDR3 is CSVQGGPGTEAFF. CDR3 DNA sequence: TGCAGCGTGCAGGGGGGCCCGGGCACTGAAGCTTTCTTT.

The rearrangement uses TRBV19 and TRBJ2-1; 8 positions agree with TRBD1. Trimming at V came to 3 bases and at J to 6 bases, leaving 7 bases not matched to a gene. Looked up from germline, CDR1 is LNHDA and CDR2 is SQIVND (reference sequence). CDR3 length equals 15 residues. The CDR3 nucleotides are TGTGCCAGTAGTATGAGAACACAGGGGGGCAATGAGCAGTTCTTC. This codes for CASSMRTQGGNEQFF.

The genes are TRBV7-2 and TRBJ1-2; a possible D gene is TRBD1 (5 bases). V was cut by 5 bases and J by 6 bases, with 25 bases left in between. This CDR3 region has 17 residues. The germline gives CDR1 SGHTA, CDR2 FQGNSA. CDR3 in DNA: TGTGCCAGCAGCCCTATTCTGCAGGGTACCCCCTTGGATGGCTACACCTTC. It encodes CASSPILQGTPLDGYTF.

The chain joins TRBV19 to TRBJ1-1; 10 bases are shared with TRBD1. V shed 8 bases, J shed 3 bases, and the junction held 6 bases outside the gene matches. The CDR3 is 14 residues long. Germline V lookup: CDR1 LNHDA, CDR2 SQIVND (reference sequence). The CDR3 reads CASYPGQGYTEAFF. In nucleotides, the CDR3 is TGTGCCAGTTATCCGGGACAGGGGTACACTGAAGCTTTCTTT.

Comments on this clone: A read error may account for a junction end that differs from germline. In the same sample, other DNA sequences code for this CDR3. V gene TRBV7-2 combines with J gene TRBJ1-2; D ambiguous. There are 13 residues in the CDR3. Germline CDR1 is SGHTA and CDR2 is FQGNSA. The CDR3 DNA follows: TGTGCCAGCAGCTCGAGCCCTAACTATGGCTACACTTTC. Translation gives CASSSSPNYGYTF.

In nucleotides, the CDR3 is TGTGCCAGCAGCTTAGGAGAAGACAGGGGCAACGAAGCTTTCTTT. This sequence encodes CASSLGEDRGNEAFF. V gene TRBV11-2 combines with J gene TRBJ1-1; TRBD1 aligns across 8 bases. Trimming took 1 base from V and 8 from J; bases not matched to a gene: 9. This CDR3 is built from 15 residues. Germline values: CDR1 SGHAT, CDR2 FQNNGV.

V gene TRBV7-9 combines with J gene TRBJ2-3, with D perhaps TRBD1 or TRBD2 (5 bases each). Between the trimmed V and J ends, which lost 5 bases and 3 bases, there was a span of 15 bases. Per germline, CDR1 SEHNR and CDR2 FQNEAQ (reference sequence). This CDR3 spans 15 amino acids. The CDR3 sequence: CASSPYLWGTDTQYF. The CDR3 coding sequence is TGTGCCAGCAGCCCCTACTTATGGGGGACAGATACGCAGTATTTT.

CDR3 residues: CASGGGSGKTEAFF. DNA for the CDR3: TGTGCCAGCGGAGGAGGGTCAGGGAAGACTGAAGCTTTCTTT. This sequence joins TRBV28 and TRBJ1-1; D may be TRBD1 (5 bases). The germline V gene encodes CDR1 MDHEN and CDR2 SYDVKM. The V end lost 8 bases, the J end lost 5 bases, and 18 bases lay between the germline ends. The CDR3 is 14 amino acids.

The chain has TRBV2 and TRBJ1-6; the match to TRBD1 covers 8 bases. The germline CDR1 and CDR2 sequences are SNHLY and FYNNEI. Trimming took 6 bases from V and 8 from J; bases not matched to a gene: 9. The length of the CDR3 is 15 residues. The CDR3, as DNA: TGTGCCAGCAGCGCCAGACAGGGGATCGATTCACCCCTCCACTTT. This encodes CASSARQGIDSPLHF. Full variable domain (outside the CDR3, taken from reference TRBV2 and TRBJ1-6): EPEVTQTPSHQVTQMGQEVILRCVPISNHLYFYWYRQILGQKVEFLVSFYNNEISEKSEIFDDQFSVERPDGSNFTLKIRSTKLEDSAMYFCASSARQGIDSPLHFGNGTRLTVT.

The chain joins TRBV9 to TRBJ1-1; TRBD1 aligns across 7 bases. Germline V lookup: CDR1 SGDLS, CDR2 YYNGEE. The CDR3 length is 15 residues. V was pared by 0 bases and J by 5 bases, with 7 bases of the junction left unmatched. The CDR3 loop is CASSVGWQGGTEAFF. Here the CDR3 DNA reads TGTGCCAGCAGCGTAGGATGGCAGGGGGGAACTGAAGCTTTCTTT.

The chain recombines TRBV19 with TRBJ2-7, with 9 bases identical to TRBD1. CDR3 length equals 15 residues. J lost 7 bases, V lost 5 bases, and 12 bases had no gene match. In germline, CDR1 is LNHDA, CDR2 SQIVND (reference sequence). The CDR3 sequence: CASSPAGTGFVEQYF. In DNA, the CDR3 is TGTGCCAGTAGTCCTGCCGGGACAGGGTTCGTGGAGCAGTACTTC.

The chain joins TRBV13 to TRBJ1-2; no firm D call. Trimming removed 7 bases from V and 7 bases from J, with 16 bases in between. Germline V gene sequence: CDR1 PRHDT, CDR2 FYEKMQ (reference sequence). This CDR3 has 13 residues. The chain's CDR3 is CASTPPVGGGYTF. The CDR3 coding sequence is TGTGCCAGCACTCCTCCCGTCGGTGGTGGCTACACCTTC.

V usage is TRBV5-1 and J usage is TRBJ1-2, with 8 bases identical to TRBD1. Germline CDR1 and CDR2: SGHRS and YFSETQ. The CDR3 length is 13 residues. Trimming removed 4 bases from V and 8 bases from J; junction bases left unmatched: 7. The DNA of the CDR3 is TGCGCCAGCAGCGTAGAGACAGGGGTCGGCTACACCTTC. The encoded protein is CASSVETGVGYTF.

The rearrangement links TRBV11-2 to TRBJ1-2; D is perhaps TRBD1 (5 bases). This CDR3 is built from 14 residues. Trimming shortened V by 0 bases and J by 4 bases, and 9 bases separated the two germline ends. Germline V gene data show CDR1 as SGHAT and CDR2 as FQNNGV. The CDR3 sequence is CASSLDSRGYGYTF. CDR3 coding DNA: TGTGCCAGCAGCTTAGATAGTAGGGGCTATGGCTACACCTTC.

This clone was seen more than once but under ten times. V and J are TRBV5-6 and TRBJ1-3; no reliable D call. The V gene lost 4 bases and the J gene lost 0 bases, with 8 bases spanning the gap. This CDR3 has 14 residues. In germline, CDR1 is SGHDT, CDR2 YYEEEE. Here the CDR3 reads CASSEDYSGNTIYF. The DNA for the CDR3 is TGTGCCAGCAGCGAAGACTACTCTGGAAACACCATATATTTT.

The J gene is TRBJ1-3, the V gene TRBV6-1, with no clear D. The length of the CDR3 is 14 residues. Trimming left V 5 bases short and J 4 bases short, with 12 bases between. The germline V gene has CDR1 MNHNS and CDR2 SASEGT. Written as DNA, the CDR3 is TGTGCCAGCAGTCTATTATCGTCGGGAAACACCATATATTTT. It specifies CASSLLSSGNTIYF.

CDR3: CASSFSGGITDTQYF. CDR3 sequence (DNA): TGTGCCAGCAGTTTTAGCGGGGGTATCACAGATACGCAGTATTTT. This chain joins TRBV27 and TRBJ2-3, with 9 bases matching TRBD2. Germline V gene sequence: CDR1 MNHEY, CDR2 SMNVEV (reference sequence). This CDR3 has 15 amino acids. The trim removed 3 bases at V and 2 bases at J, leaving 3 bases unmatched.

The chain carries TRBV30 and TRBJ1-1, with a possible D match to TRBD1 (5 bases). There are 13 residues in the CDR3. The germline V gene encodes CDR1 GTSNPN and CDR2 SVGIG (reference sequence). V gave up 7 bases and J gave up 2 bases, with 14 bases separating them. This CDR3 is CAYSQEPNTEAFF. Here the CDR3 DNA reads TGTGCCTACTCACAGGAGCCTAACACTGAAGCTTTCTTT.